Presented here are 22 T cell receptor beta chains from one specimen sequenced in a study of T cell responses to AZD1222 COVID-19 vaccine. Sequencing was performed with immunoSEQ multiplex PCR; in TCRdb, only in-frame clones are kept and a portion is missing. The sample has around 140,000 clones, over 90% seen once. Sequenced here: peripheral blood, sampled on day 0 of AZD1222 vaccination. The receptors here all came from an adult in good health.

The chain recombines TRBV5-1 with TRBJ1-1; no clear D gene. V was cut by 0 bases and J by 1 base, with 7 bases left in between. The CDR3 sequence is 14 residues long. Germline assignment: CDR1 SGHRS and CDR2 YFSETQ. The CDR3 region is CASSLVPPNTEAFF. CDR3 DNA: TGCGCCAGCAGCTTGGTACCACCGAACACTGAAGCTTTCTTT.

This chain links TRBV11-3 with TRBJ2-2, with D perhaps TRBD2 (5 bases). The CDR3 sequence is 17 residues long. The germline V gene has CDR1 SGHNT and CDR2 YENEEA. Trimming stripped 5 bases from V and 0 bases from J, with 16 bases between. The DNA for the CDR3 is TGTGCCAGCAGCCCCGCAAGGACTTTCGCGAACACCGGGGAGCTGTTTTTT. Its translation is CASSPARTFANTGELFF.

The J gene is TRBJ1-1, the V gene TRBV9, with D maybe TRBD1 (5 bases). Trimming pared 3 bases from V and 7 bases from J, leaving 16 bases between. CDR1 is SGDLS and CDR2 is YYNGEE in the germline V gene. This CDR3 spans 14 amino acids. DNA of the CDR3: TGTGCCAGCAGCGAAAATAGGGACGGTTATGAAGCTTTCTTT. Its translation is CASSENRDGYEAFF. The full variable domain, its missing parts supplied by reference TRBV9 and TRBJ1-1, is DSGVTQTPKHLITATGQRVTLRCSPRSGDLSVYWYQQSLDQGLQFLIQYYNGEERAKGNILERFSAQQFPDLHSELNLSSLELGDSALYFCASSENRDGYEAFFGQGTRLTVV.

The chain uses TRBV6-1 and TRBJ2-7; D remains unclear. V dropped 2 bases and J dropped 5 bases, with 7 bases sitting between them. The germline V gene has CDR1 MNHNS and CDR2 SASEGT. There are 12 residues in the CDR3. The DNA of the CDR3 is TGTGCCAGCAGTGAATCGCGGAACGAGCAGTACTTC. This gives the protein CASSESRNEQYF.

V gene TRBV19 combines with J gene TRBJ2-2; 7 bases map to TRBD2. Germline V lookup: CDR1 LNHDA, CDR2 SQIVND (reference sequence). This CDR3 spans 15 amino acids. J lost 11 bases, V lost 7 bases, and 16 bases had no gene match. For the CDR3, the DNA is TGTGCCAGTACCGCGAGCGGGACGTCCGAGGGAGAGCTGTTTTTT. Translated: CASTASGTSEGELFF.

The rearrangement uses TRBV6-5 and TRBJ1-4; 7 bases align to TRBD1. J was trimmed by 6 bases and V by 7 bases; bases with no gene match: 8. This CDR3 has 14 amino acids. Germline CDR1 and CDR2: MNHEY and SVGAGI. The CDR3 coding sequence is TGTGCCAGCACCAGACAGGGTCGGGATGAAAAACTGTTTTTT. It specifies CASTRQGRDEKLFF.

To note about this clone: Other DNA sequences in the same sample also yield this CDR3. The chain links TRBV7-9 to TRBJ1-2; D is possibly TRBD1 (6 bases). This CDR3 has 13 residues. Germline values: CDR1 SEHNR, CDR2 FQNEAQ (reference sequence). The V end lost 0 bases, the J end lost 6 bases, and 8 bases lay between the germline ends. This chain's CDR3 is CASSLANRDGYTF. For the CDR3, the DNA is TGTGCCAGCAGCTTAGCCAACAGGGATGGCTACACCTTC.

CDR3 protein: CASSMRTSGRTYEQYF. DNA for the CDR3: TGTGCCAGTAGTATGAGGACTAGCGGGCGAACCTACGAGCAGTACTTC. The rearrangement joins TRBV19 to TRBJ2-7, with 11 bases aligning to TRBD2. This CDR3 has 16 residues. Trimming cost V 3 bases and J 2 bases; bases outside gene matches: 6. The V gene's germline CDR1 is LNHDA and CDR2 SQIVND (reference sequence).

The rearrangement joins TRBV21-1 to TRBJ1-1. TRBV21-1 represents a pseudogene. This CDR3 region has 18 residues. The CDR3 is CASSKANAGPPWATEAFF. CDR3 DNA sequence: TGTGCCAGCAGCAAAGCCAATGCGGGACCCCCCTGGGCCACTGAAGCTTTCTTT.

V and J are TRBV5-1 and TRBJ1-1; 8 nucleotides align to TRBD1. The length of the CDR3 is 15 residues. Trimming cost V 4 bases and J 1 base; bases outside gene matches: 6. CDR1 is SGHRS, CDR2 YFSETQ, per germline. This CDR3 is CASSPETGENTEAFF. The CDR3 DNA sequence: TGCGCCAGCAGCCCTGAGACAGGGGAGAACACTGAAGCTTTCTTT.

The chain combines TRBV6-5 with TRBJ1-5, with TRBD1 identical over 7 bases. V dropped 6 bases and J dropped 7; count of bases not matched to a gene: 6. The CDR3 consists of 13 residues. Looked up from germline, CDR1 is MNHEY and CDR2 is SVGAGI. CDR3 residues: CASRPDRVQPQHF. CDR3 bases: TGTGCCAGCAGGCCTGACAGGGTACAGCCCCAGCATTTT.

This chain uses TRBV3-1 (or the pseudogene TRBV3-2) with TRBJ2-5; D ambiguous. Trimming left V 2 bases short and J 6 bases short, with 16 bases between. The CDR3 spans 15 residues. Per the germline V gene, CDR1 is LGHDT and CDR2 is YNNKEL (reference sequence). Written as DNA, the CDR3 is TGTGCCAGCAGCCAACTGTACAGTCCTGTTCAGACCCAGTACTTC. It encodes CASSQLYSPVQTQYF.

The chain recombines TRBV6-5 with TRBJ1-1, with D unresolved. Germline lookup yields CDR1 MNHEY and CDR2 SVGAGI. V shed 0 bases and J shed 1 base, with 3 bases lying between them. The CDR3 has 13 amino acids. CDR3: CASSYSKNTEAFF. CDR3 sequence (DNA): TGTGCCAGCAGTTACTCCAAGAACACTGAAGCTTTCTTT.

The V gene is TRBV3-1 (or the pseudogene TRBV3-2), the J gene TRBJ2-7; TRBD1 might be the D (5 bases). V gave up 0 bases and J gave up 3 bases, with 6 bases separating them. The CDR3 extends over 13 amino acids. Germline loops: CDR1 LGHDT, CDR2 YNNKEL (reference sequence). The CDR3 region is CASSQEGRYEQYF. The CDR3 nucleotides read TGTGCCAGCAGCCAAGAGGGGCGCTACGAGCAGTACTTC.

This chain links TRBV12-3 or TRBV12-4 with TRBJ2-7; a possible D gene is TRBD2 (5 bases). The CDR3 loop spans 13 amino acids. The V and J ends lost 6 bases and 5 bases respectively, with 14 bases between them. CDR3: CASRPVGGHEQYF. The CDR3 DNA reads TGTGCCAGCAGGCCCGTTGGCGGGCACGAGCAGTACTTC.

The chain couples TRBV7-2 to TRBJ2-5; the D is unclear. Trimming pared 0 bases from V and 4 bases from J, leaving 9 bases between. CDR1 is SGHTA, CDR2 FQGNSA, per germline. CDR3 length: 14 amino acids. The CDR3 loop is CASSLAPMGETQYF. CDR3 bases: TGTGCCAGCAGCTTAGCGCCGATGGGAGAGACCCAGTACTTC.

This chain uses TRBV4-2 with TRBJ2-7; 9 nucleotides agree with TRBD2. Germline V CDR1 and CDR2: LGHNA, YNFKEQ. Unmatched junction bases numbered 20, after V lost 5 bases and J lost 6 bases. The CDR3 length is 18 residues. CDR3 sequence (DNA): TGTGCCAGCAGCGCCTGGGGATCGGATAGCGGGAGCCCAGGCGAGCAGTACTTC. Its protein product is CASSAWGSDSGSPGEQYF.

The count of this clone is one. The chain carries TRBV12-3 or TRBV12-4 and TRBJ1-1; D ambiguous. This CDR3 contains 13 residues. V shed 5 bases and J shed 1 base, with 8 bases lying between them. The CDR3 sequence: CASSEGSNTEAFF. The CDR3 nucleotides are TGTGCCAGCAGTGAGGGTTCGAACACTGAAGCTTTCTTT.

V and J are TRBV30 and TRBJ2-1, with a weak D call TRBD1 (6 bases). Germline CDR1 reads GTSNPN; CDR2 reads SVGIG (reference sequence). Between the trimmed V and J ends, which lost 0 bases and 5 bases, there was a span of 11 bases. CDR3 length equals 14 residues. In DNA form, the CDR3 reads TGTGCCTGGAGTGTAATAGCAGGGGACAATGAGCAGTTCTTC. It codes for CAWSVIAGDNEQFF.

The gene calls are TRBV11-2 and TRBJ1-1; 8 positions match TRBD1. V shed 1 base, J shed 5 bases, and the junction held 15 bases outside the gene matches. The CDR3 contains 18 residues. Germline CDR1 is SGHAT and CDR2 is FQNNGV. CDR3 sequence (DNA): TGTGCCAGCAGCTTAGTCCAGGGGGCTTGGGAGGCAGGGACTGAAGCTTTCTTT. Translating gives CASSLVQGAWEAGTEAFF.

The chain joins TRBV7-2 to TRBJ1-2, with TRBD1 matching 7 bases. V was clipped by 5 bases and J by 8 bases; unmatched bases: 8. Germline CDR1 SGHTA, CDR2 FQGNSA. The CDR3 runs 13 residues. The chain's CDR3 is CASSGRQGAGYTF. CDR3 coding DNA: TGTGCCAGCAGCGGTAGACAGGGCGCCGGCTACACCTTC.

The gene calls are TRBV10-3 and TRBJ2-5, with D perhaps matching TRBD1 or TRBD2 (5 bases each). Germline CDR1 is ENHRY and CDR2 is SYGVKD. V lost 4 bases and J lost 3, with 18 bases in between. This CDR3 has 16 amino acids. The CDR3 nucleotides are TGTGCCATCAGTGCAAACCCAGGGACGGCAAAAGAGACCCAGTACTTC. It specifies CAISANPGTAKETQYF.